The clone carrying this T cell receptor (beta chain) was detected only a few times. Germline and junction disagree at one end, which may indicate a read error. This sample stems from a study of human T cells and chemical hapten exposure. MiXCR, applied by TCRdb to the RACE reads, yields one record per CDR3 protein. The profile covers 99,000 or so distinct CDR3 sequences, with less than 40% appearing a single time and around 2.5% taken by the ten largest. The time point denotes: patch test 3, about 24 weeks after DPC sensitization. The treatment was: therapeutic diphenylcyclopropenone sensitization with weekly scalp DPC. Blood draws preceded each patch test application. The CDR3 runs to 13 residues. The germline gives CDR1 MNHEY, CDR2 SVGEGT.

This clonotype originated in a man aged 40-50 years with alopecia areata. Some clones in this sample may be carry-over from other donors' samples. This chain connects TRBV6-2 or TRBV6-3 to TRBJ2-1; 10 nucleotides align to TRBD2. Sequencing was performed on whole blood, taken in connection with sensitization to the hapten diphenylcyclopropenone (DPC). This CDR3 reads CASRQTLAGVPHF. The CDR3 DNA is TGTGCCAGCAGACAGACCCTAGCGGGAGTGCCCCACTTC.